This TCR beta chain was observed in a study of OX40 agonist ivuxolimab in advanced cancers. Across the whole study: With ivuxolimab, an agonistic anti-OX40 (CD134) antibody, patients were treated. Study-level findings and limits: Low normalized T-cell clonal expansion was also seen in some nonresponders.

The data were produced by immunoSEQ multiplex PCR, yet TCRdb's version contains in-frame clones alone and is incomplete. This table has 35,000 to 50,000 clones, about 86% appearing once. A word on this clone: Antigen: not known.

V gave up 2 bases and J gave up 1 base, with 9 bases separating them. There are 15 residues in the CDR3. Germline lookup yields CDR1 SGHTA and CDR2 FQGTGA. V usage is TRBV7-3 and J usage is TRBJ1-5; no definite D call. This clonotype was sampled from an adult with an advanced solid tumor such as melanoma, head and neck, liver or kidney cancer. This sample comprised CD4+ or CD8+ T cells sorted from blood, obtained in a trial of the OX40 agonist ivuxolimab. CDR3 residues: CASSLVHTSNQPQHF. CDR3 nucleotide sequence: TGTGCCAGCAGCTTAGTTCACACCAGCAATCAGCCCCAGCATTTT.